This T cell receptor (beta chain) stems from a study of shared clonotypes between healthy human individuals. The germline gives CDR1 KGHSH, CDR2 LQKENI. The length of the CDR3 is 16 residues. CD4+ cells yielded CD45RA+ naive and CD45RA-negative memory subsets. In regard to this clone: The antigen is undetermined. Sequence at one end of the junction differs from germline and may be a read error.

Study results and limitations: Generally, naive subsets (rather than memory subsets) showed larger estimated richness.

Assay: immunoSEQ multiplex PCR; the TCRdb copy retains only in-frame clones and omits some. The sample includes more than 2,000,000 clones, around 94% seen only once; the top ten take about 0.13%. The source is a man aged 18 to 35 in good health. Input material: naive CD4+ T cells sorted from blood. Noted subset: CD45RA+ positively selected. The rearrangement uses TRBV18 and TRBJ2-7, with TRBD2 matching 14 bases. The CDR3 nucleotides read TGTGCCAGCTCAATCGGGACTAGCGGGAGCCCCTACGCGCAGTACTTC. Its protein is CASSIGTSGSPYAQYF.